This T cell receptor beta chain emerged from a study of cytomegalovirus exposure and HLA in healthy donors (dated by TCRdb to between 2016 and 2019). Describing the broader study: According to a later analysis, the 100 to 150 validation repertoires were produced on the same platform as the 680 or so repertoires of the first cohort. The study combined high-throughput TCR immunosequencing, statistical association of individual TCRs with disease status, and machine learning to predict cytomegalovirus infection status. The aim of the study was to test whether cataloging public T cell receptors could identify signatures of past pathogen exposure. Along with the approximately 650-subject first cohort, a separate validation cohort of 120 different subjects was used.

What the authors observed across the whole study: The study gave a list of about 160 TCR beta chains associated with cytomegalovirus. Of the cluster scores, 90% to 95% were above 0 in a later analysis, which found that TCRs clustered in the first cohort also tended to co-occur in the 120 validation repertoires. According to the authors, the approach could potentially be generalized to other disease states and immunological phenotypes. In both the original and validation cohorts, the classifier was reported to diagnose cytomegalovirus status with high specificity and sensitivity. All 120 or so repertoires were used to score co-occurrence in the validation cohort in a later analysis, because that analysis had no HLA typing for the cohort. Most TCR sequences were observed very rarely across donors, whereas some public TCRs were present in many individuals. A few of the identified cytomegalovirus-associated TCR beta chains were confirmed in vitro to be specific for cytomegalovirus antigens.

V lost 1 base and J lost 0 bases, and the count of bases not matched to a germline gene is 5. Including cysteine and phenylalanine, the CDR3 has 17 amino acids. The retained sequence is limited to the CDR3, 51 bases, with the frame set at the first base. Based on the germline V gene, the CDR1 and CDR2 sequences are KGHSH and LQKENI. Preparation of the library involved the immunoSEQ multiplex PCR assay. Regarding the original processing steps: To diagnose cytomegalovirus status from the catalog of TCR beta chain sequences, a statistical classification framework was built. The immuneACCESS repertoire file appears here via TCRdb, limited to in-frame rearrangements. These files lack a portion of the clones; in checked studies, under half of the deficit traces to unresolved V genes, and the cause of the others is not known. V, J and clone size are taken as reported in that table, and D and trimming were inferred from the DNA itself. The sample table contains 160,000 or so clones; only one count was recorded for about four fifths of them. The ten largest clones add up to around 9.6% of the sample.

As for this clone: Its antigen specificity is not known. Base-call qualities are not available, and no considerably larger clone is one nucleotide away.

The donors were included in the validation cohort of approximately 120 subjects, a group kept apart from the approximately 690-subject first cohort. The origin of this receptor is a man aged 25-45 years in good health and CMV-seropositive. The sequenced sample was PBMCs. The sequence joins TRBV18 to TRBJ2-7; 11 central bases correspond to TRBD2. The CDR3: CASSPRPSGGSSYEQYF. The nucleotide sequence reads TGTGCCAGCTCACCACGGCCTAGCGGGGGGAGCTCCTACGAGCAGTACTTC. Extended through the reference TRBV18 and TRBJ2-7 proteins, this CDR3 yields the full variable domain: NAGVMQNPRHLVRRRGQEARLRCSPMKGHSHVYWYRQLPEEGLKFMVYLQKENIIDESGMPKERFSAEFPKEGPSILRIQQVVRGDSAAYFCASSPRPSGGSSYEQYFGPGTRLTVT.